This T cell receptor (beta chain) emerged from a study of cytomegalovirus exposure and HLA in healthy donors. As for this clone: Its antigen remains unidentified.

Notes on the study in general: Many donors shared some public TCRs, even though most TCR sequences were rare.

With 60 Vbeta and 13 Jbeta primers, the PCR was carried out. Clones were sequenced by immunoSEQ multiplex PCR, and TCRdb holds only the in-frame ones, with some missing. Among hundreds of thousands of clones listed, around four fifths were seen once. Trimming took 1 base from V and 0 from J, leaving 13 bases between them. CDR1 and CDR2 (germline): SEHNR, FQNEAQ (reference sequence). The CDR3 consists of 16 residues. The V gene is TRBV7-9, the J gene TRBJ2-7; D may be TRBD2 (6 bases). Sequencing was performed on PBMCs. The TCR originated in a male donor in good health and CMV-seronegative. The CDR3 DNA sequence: TGTGCCAGCAGCTTAGTTGGGGACTCCCTCTCCTACGAGCAGTACTTC. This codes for CASSLVGDSLSYEQYF.